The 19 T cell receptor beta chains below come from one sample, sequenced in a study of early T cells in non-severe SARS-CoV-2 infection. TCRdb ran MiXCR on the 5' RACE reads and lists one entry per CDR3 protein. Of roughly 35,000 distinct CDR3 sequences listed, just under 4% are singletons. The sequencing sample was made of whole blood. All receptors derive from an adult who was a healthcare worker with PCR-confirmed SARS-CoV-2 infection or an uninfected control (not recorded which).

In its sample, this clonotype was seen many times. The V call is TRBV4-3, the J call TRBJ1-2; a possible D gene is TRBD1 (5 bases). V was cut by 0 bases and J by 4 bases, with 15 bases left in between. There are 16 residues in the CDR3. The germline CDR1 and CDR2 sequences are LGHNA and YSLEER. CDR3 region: CASSQDSGTHFYGYTF. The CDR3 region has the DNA TGCGCCAGCAGCCAAGATTCTGGGACCCATTTCTATGGCTACACCTTC.

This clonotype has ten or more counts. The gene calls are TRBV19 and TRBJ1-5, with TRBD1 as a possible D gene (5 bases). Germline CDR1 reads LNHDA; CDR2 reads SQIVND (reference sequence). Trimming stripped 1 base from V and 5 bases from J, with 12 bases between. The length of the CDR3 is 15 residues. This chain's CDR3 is CASSIGGRFDQPQHF. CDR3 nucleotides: TGTGCCAGTAGTATAGGGGGACGTTTTGATCAGCCCCAGCATTTT.

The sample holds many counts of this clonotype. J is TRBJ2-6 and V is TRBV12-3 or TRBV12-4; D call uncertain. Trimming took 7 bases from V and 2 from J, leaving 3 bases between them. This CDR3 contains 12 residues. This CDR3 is CASTPGANVLTF. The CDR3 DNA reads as TGTGCCAGCACTCCTGGGGCCAACGTCCTGACTTTC.

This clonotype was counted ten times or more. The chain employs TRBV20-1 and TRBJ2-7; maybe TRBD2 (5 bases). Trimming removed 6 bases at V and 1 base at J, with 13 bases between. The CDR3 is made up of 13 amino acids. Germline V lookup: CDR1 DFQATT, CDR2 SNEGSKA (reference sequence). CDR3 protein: CSAILSGSYEQYF. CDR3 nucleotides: TGCAGTGCCATCCTATCGGGGTCCTACGAGCAGTACTTC.

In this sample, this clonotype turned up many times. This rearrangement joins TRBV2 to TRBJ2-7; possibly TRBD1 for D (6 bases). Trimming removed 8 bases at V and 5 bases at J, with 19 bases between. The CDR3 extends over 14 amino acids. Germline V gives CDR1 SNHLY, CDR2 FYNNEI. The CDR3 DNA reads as TGTGCCAGCCTTGGGACAACCGACGCCCACGAGCAGTACGTC. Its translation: CASLGTTDAHEQYV.

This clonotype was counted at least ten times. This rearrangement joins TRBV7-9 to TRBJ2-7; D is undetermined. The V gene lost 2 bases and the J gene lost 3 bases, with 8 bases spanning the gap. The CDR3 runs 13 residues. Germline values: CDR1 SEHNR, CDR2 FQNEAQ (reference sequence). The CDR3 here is CASSLQVGYEQYV. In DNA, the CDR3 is TGTGCCAGCAGCTTACAGGTTGGCTACGAGCAGTACGTC.

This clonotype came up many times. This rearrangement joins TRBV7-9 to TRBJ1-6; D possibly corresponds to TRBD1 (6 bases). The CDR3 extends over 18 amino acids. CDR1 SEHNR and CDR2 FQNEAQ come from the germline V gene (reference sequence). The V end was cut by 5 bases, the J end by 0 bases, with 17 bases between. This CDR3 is CASSARDGQSSYNSPLHF. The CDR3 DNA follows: TGTGCCAGCAGCGCGCGGGACGGACAGAGCTCCTATAATTCACCCCTCCACTTT.

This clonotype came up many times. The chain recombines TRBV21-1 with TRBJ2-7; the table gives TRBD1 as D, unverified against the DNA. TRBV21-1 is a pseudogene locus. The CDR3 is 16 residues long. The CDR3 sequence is CASSKGRQGDPYEQYV. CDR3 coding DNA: TGTGCCAGCAGCAAAGGAAGACAGGGGGACCCCTACGAGCAGTACGTC.

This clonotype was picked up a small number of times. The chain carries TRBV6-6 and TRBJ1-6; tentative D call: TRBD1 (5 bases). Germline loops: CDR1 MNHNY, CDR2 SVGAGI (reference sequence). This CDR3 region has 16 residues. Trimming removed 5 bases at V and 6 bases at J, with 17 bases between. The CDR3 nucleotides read TGTGCCAGCAGTCTCCCCTCAGGGAGCCCTAATTCACCCCTCCACTTT. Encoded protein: CASSLPSGSPNSPLHF.

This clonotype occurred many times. For the CDR3, the DNA is TGTGCCAGTAGTATAGATCTAGGGACAGCGGTCCGCTACACCTTC. Amino acids: CASSIDLGTAVRYTF. V gene TRBV19 combines with J gene TRBJ1-2, with TRBD1 matching over 7 bases. J lost 9 bases, V lost 0 bases, and 10 bases had no gene match. This CDR3 contains 15 residues. The germline V gene encodes CDR1 LNHDA and CDR2 SQIVND (reference sequence).

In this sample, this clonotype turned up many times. CDR3 DNA sequence: TGTGCCAGCAGTGTCGGGAAGGACCAGCCCCAGCATTTT. Translated: CASSVGKDQPQHF. The chain carries TRBV6-1 and TRBJ1-5, with unresolved D. Trimming removed 4 bases at V and 7 bases at J, with 11 bases between. This CDR3 contains 13 residues. CDR1 MNHNS and CDR2 SASEGT come from the germline V gene.

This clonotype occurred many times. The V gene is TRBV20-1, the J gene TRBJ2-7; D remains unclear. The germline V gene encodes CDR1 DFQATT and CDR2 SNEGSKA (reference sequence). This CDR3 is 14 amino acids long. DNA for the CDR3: TGCAGCCTAGACGGCGGAACGAGGTTACGAGAGCAGTACTTC. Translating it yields CSLDGGTRLREQYF.

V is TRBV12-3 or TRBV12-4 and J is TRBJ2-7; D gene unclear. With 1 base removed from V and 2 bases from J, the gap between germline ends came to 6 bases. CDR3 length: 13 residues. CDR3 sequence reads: CASSLERPYEQYF. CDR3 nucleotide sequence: TGTGCCAGCAGTTTAGAAAGACCCTACGAGCAGTACTTC.

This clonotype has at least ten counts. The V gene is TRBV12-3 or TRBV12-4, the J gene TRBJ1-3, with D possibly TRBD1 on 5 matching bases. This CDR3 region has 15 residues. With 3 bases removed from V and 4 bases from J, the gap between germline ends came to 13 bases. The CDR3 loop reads CASSLADTGGNTIYF. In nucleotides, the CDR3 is TGTGCCAGCAGTTTGGCGGACACGGGAGGAAACACCATATATTTT.

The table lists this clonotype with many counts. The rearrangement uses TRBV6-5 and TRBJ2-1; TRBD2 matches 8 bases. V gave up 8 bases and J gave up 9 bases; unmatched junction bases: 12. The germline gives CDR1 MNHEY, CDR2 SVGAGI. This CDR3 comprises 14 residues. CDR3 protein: CASGTSGGAFEQFF. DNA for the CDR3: TGTGCCAGCGGAACTAGCGGAGGAGCCTTTGAGCAGTTCTTC.

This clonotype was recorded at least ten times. CDR3 protein: CASSPPVAGGPLWGTQYF. The CDR3 bases are TGTGCCAGCAGCCCTCCAGTAGCGGGAGGCCCCCTTTGGGGTACGCAGTATTTT. V usage is TRBV28 and J usage is TRBJ2-3; 10 nucleotides align to TRBD2. V was clipped by 6 bases and J by 8 bases; unmatched bases: 20. The CDR3 contains 18 residues. Germline CDR1 and CDR2: MDHEN and SYDVKM.

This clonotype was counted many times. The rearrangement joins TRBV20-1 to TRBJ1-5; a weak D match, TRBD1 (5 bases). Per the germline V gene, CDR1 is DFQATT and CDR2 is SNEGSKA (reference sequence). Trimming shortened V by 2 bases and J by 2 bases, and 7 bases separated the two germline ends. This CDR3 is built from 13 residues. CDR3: CSARQGGNQPQHF. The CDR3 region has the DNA TGCAGTGCTAGACAGGGAGGCAATCAGCCCCAGCATTTT.

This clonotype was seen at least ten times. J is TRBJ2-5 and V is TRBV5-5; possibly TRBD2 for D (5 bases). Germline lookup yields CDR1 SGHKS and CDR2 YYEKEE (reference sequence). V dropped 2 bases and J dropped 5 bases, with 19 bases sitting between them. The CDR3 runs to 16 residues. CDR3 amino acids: CASSFGLPGGQETQYF. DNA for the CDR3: TGTGCCAGCAGCTTTGGACTGCCGGGTGGGCAGGAGACCCAGTACTTC.

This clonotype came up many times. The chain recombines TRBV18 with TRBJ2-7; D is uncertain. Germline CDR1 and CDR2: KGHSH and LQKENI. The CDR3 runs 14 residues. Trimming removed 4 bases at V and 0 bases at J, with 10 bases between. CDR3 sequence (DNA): TGTGCCAGCTCACAGTATGGCATCTCCTACGAGCAGTACTTC. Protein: CASSQYGISYEQYF. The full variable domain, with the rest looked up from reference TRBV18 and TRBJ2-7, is NAGVMQNPRHLVRRRGQEARLRCSPMKGHSHVYWYRQLPEEGLKFMVYLQKENIIDESGMPKERFSAEFPKEGPSILRIQQVVRGDSAAYFCASSQYGISYEQYFGPGTRLTVT.